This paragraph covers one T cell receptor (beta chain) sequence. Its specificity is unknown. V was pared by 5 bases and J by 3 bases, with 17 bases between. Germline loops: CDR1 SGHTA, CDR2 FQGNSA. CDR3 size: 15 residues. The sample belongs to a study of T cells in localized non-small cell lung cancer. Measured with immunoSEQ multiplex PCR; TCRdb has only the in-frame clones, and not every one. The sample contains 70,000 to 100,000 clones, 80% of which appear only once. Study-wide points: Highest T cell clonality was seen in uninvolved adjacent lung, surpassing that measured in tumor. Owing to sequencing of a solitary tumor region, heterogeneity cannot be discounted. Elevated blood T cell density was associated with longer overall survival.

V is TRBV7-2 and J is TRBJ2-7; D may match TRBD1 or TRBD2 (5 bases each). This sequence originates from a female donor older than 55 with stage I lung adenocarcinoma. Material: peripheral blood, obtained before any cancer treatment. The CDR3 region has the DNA TGTGCCAGCAGCGACCAGGGCCGGGGAGTCTACGAGCAGTACTTC. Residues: CASSDQGRGVYEQYF.